This note documents a single T cell receptor (beta chain) sequence. Its matching antigen is unknown. V was pared by 6 bases and J by 1 base, with 3 bases of the junction left unmatched. The V gene's germline CDR1 is MNHNS and CDR2 SASEGT. This CDR3 has 14 residues. The sample comes from a study of cytomegalovirus exposure and HLA in healthy donors. Regarding the study as a whole: It was assumed in the presence/absence analyses that sequencing depth was roughly uniform across donors. Only CMV serostatus was available as immune exposure information. A missense DCLRE1C variant was associated with V- and J-gene trimming of TCR beta chains in a later analysis, and an independent cohort replicated the association.

A multiplex PCR was run with 60 Vbeta primers and 13 Jbeta primers. The protocol was immunoSEQ multiplex PCR, while the TCRdb copy is restricted to in-frame clones and leaves out a portion. Of roughly 190,000 clones in the sample, about 77% were seen once. The clonotype comes from a man in his thirties or forties in good health and CMV-seropositive. The sequenced sample was PBMCs. The chain has TRBV6-1 and TRBJ1-2; 9 nucleotides align to TRBD1. This chain's CDR3 is CASRLDRGNYGYTF. CDR3 DNA sequence: TGTGCCAGCAGGCTGGACAGGGGTAACTATGGCTACACCTTC.